These T cell receptor beta chains were read from a single sample in a study of vaccination and CD4 T cells after COVID-19. Their antigens are not known. Each CDR3 protein gets one entry after TCRdb re-called the PCR reads with MiXCR. The table has roughly 13,000 distinct CDR3 sequences, around 21% seen once. What was sequenced was cultured CD4+ T cells from blood. The receptor set was obtained from a human donor with COVID-19. Both conserved end residues are part of each CDR3.

J gene: TRBJ1-2
V gene: TRBV7-9
CDR3 protein: CASSLGGTPSPYGYTF

J gene: TRBJ2-3
V gene: TRBV11-2
CDR3 protein: CASSLEWDTQYF

J gene: TRBJ1-6
V gene: TRBV6-2/TRBV6-3
CDR3 protein: CASSYNRAGGAPSPLHF

J gene: TRBJ2-3
V gene: TRBV28
CDR3 protein: CASTRRNTQYF

J gene: TRBJ2-2
V gene: TRBV15
CDR3 protein: CATSGQGPYTGELFF

J gene: TRBJ1-6
V gene: TRBV7-9
CDR3 protein: CASTDQRGARSYNSPLHF

J gene: TRBJ2-3
V gene: TRBV11-3
CDR3 protein: CASSLVLALWVTDTQYF

J gene: TRBJ2-6
V gene: TRBV10-3
CDR3 protein: CAISDSGTGANVLTF

J gene: TRBJ1-1
V gene: TRBV20-1
CDR3 protein: CSAHSGEAFF

J gene: TRBJ2-2
V gene: TRBV4-2
CDR3 protein: CASSQVETRHAGELFF

J gene: TRBJ2-3
V gene: TRBV5-1
CDR3 protein: CASSGTSGGKDTQYF

J gene: TRBJ2-7
V gene: TRBV6-2/TRBV6-3
CDR3 protein: CASRNPGQGVFEQYF

J gene: TRBJ2-7
V gene: TRBV11-3
CDR3 protein: CASSSGQGRLDEQYF

J gene: TRBJ2-7
V gene: TRBV28
CDR3 protein: CASSLSGAYEQYF

J gene: TRBJ2-7
V gene: TRBV5-6
CDR3 protein: CASSLFKGYEQYF

J gene: TRBJ1-2
V gene: TRBV4-2
CDR3 protein: CAGSQDDRADYGYTF

J gene: TRBJ1-3
V gene: TRBV7-3
CDR3 protein: CASSRTGTESTIYF

J gene: TRBJ2-7
V gene: TRBV20-1
CDR3 protein: CSARDIWGVNPYEQYF

J gene: TRBJ2-7
V gene: TRBV6-2/TRBV6-3
CDR3 protein: CASSWGLAGALTYEQYF

J gene: TRBJ2-7
V gene: TRBV6-1
CDR3 protein: CASTSGSGYEQYF

J gene: TRBJ2-3
V gene: TRBV19
CDR3 protein: CAPMDTQYF

J gene: TRBJ1-2
V gene: TRBV5-1
CDR3 protein: CASSLGENGYTF

J gene: TRBJ2-5
V gene: TRBV24-1
CDR3 protein: CATSDYGKTQETQYF

J gene: TRBJ1-6
V gene: TRBV6-8
CDR3 protein: CASSLQRPSPLHF

J gene: TRBJ1-2
V gene: TRBV6-1
CDR3 protein: CASSPGQNYGYTF

J gene: TRBJ1-2
V gene: TRBV6-5
CDR3 protein: CASSYSIQASGYTF